The 20 T cell receptor beta chains in this list originate from one sample, sequenced in a study of T cell responses to AZD1222 COVID-19 vaccine. TCRdb's copy holds only in-frame clones and misses some; the assay was immunoSEQ multiplex PCR. The sample holds about 100,000 clones; about 87% are singletons and the top ten take about 2%. The material sequenced was peripheral blood, taken on day 0 of AZD1222 vaccination. These TCRs come from an adult in good health.

This clone showed up just once. Other DNA sequences in the sample encode the same CDR3. V gene TRBV7-2 combines with J gene TRBJ2-3; D is ambiguous. The CDR3 runs 12 residues. V lost 5 bases and J 2 bases, leaving 5 bases between the germline ends. Germline V gene data show CDR1 as SGHTA and CDR2 as FQGNSA. The CDR3 sequence is CASSAVTDTQYF. CDR3 nucleotides: TGTGCCAGCAGCGCCGTCACAGATACGCAGTATTTT.

The genes are TRBV11-2 and TRBJ2-7, with D hard to call. Per germline, CDR1 SGHAT and CDR2 FQNNGV. The CDR3 has 14 amino acids. Trimming removed 4 bases at V and 2 bases at J, with 12 bases between. The CDR3 DNA sequence: TGTGCCAGCAGCTCCGGGTGGCTCCCCTACGAGCAGTACTTC. Translating it yields CASSSGWLPYEQYF.

The V call is TRBV4-1, the J call TRBJ1-2; perhaps TRBD1 as D (5 bases). V gave up 1 base and J gave up 3 bases, with 9 bases separating them. Germline V gives CDR1 MGHRA, CDR2 YSYEKL. The CDR3 length is 14 residues. The CDR3: CASSQAIGDYGYTF. The CDR3 DNA sequence: TGCGCCAGCAGCCAAGCCATAGGGGACTATGGCTACACCTTC.

V and J are TRBV4-3 and TRBJ1-5; D unresolved. Germline V gene lookup returns CDR1 LGHNA and CDR2 YSLEER. V lost 0 bases to trimming and J lost 6 bases, with 6 bases between them. This CDR3 comprises 13 residues. DNA of the CDR3: TGCGCCAGCAGCCAAGATATGGGTCAGCCCCAGCATTTT. Translated, it gives CASSQDMGQPQHF.

The chain has TRBV9 and TRBJ1-2, with TRBD1 matching 7 bases. Germline CDR1 is SGDLS and CDR2 is YYNGEE. Trimming removed 3 bases from V and 4 bases from J; junction bases left unmatched: 6. The CDR3 loop spans 14 amino acids. CDR3 DNA: TGTGCCAGCAGCGGGGACAGAGTAATCTATGGCTACACCTTC. This translates into CASSGDRVIYGYTF.

The V and J genes are TRBV4-1 and TRBJ2-4; 14 positions agree with TRBD2. This CDR3 region has 18 residues. J lost 8 bases, V lost 2 bases, and 11 bases had no gene match. From germline, CDR1 is MGHRA and CDR2 YSYEKL. The CDR3 DNA follows: TGCGCCAGCAGCCAATTGACTAGCGGGAGGGCCGGAGGGTACATTCAGTACTTC. Its protein is CASSQLTSGRAGGYIQYF.

The chain employs TRBV28 and TRBJ2-3, with 9 nucleotides matching TRBD1. J gave up 2 bases and V 5 bases, and 5 bases lay outside the gene matches. Germline V CDR1 and CDR2: MDHEN, SYDVKM. The CDR3 has 15 residues. CDR3 amino acids: CASSTRQGVTDTQYF. DNA of the CDR3: TGTGCCAGCAGTACTCGACAGGGGGTCACAGATACGCAGTATTTT.

The chain links TRBV3-1 (or the pseudogene TRBV3-2) to TRBJ1-3; 10 bases agree with TRBD1. V lost 4 bases and J lost 1; bases outside the gene matches: 4. Germline V CDR1 and CDR2: LGHDT, YNNKEL (reference sequence). The CDR3 is made up of 16 amino acids. The CDR3 sequence is CASSRGQGNSGNTIYF. The CDR3 DNA sequence: TGTGCCAGCAGCCGGGGACAGGGGAATTCTGGAAACACCATATATTTT.

The V and J genes are TRBV28 and TRBJ1-4, with no clear D. V lost 1 base to trimming and J lost 8 bases, with 14 bases between them. Germline values: CDR1 MDHEN, CDR2 SYDVKM. The CDR3 consists of 15 residues. CDR3 amino acids: CASSLLSIPREKLFF. The CDR3 nucleotides are TGTGCCAGCAGTTTATTGTCCATTCCGAGGGAAAAACTGTTTTTT. Complete variable domain (other parts from reference TRBV28 and TRBJ1-4): DVKVTQSSRYLVKRTGEKVFLECVQDMDHENMFWYRQDPGLGLRLIYFSYDVKMKEKGDIPEGYSVSREKKERFSLILESASTNQTSMYLCASSLLSIPREKLFFGSGTQLSVL.

The rearrangement joins TRBV24-1 to TRBJ1-4; TRBD1 aligns across 7 bases. The CDR3 is 15 residues long. V lost 4 bases to trimming and J lost 8 bases; unmatched junction nucleotides: 9. The germline gives CDR1 KGHDR, CDR2 SFDVKD. The CDR3 region is CATSDPGTEGEKLFF. As DNA, the CDR3 is TGTGCCACCAGTGACCCCGGGACAGAAGGAGAAAAACTGTTTTTT.

The chain couples TRBV7-9 to TRBJ2-1; perhaps D is TRBD1 or TRBD2 (5 bases each). This CDR3 is 15 amino acids long. Germline assignment: CDR1 SEHNR and CDR2 FQNEAQ (reference sequence). Trimming removed 6 bases at V and 6 bases at J, with 18 bases between. CDR3 DNA sequence: TGTGCCAGCAGTCCGACTGGGGGAAGCGGCAATGAGCAGTTCTTC. As protein: CASSPTGGSGNEQFF.

In this sample, this clone turned up a few times. The gene calls are TRBV28 and TRBJ1-1; TRBD1 aligns across 8 bases. Germline CDR1 and CDR2: MDHEN and SYDVKM. Trimming cost V 8 bases and J 0 bases; bases outside gene matches: 11. The CDR3 spans 16 residues. The DNA for the CDR3 is TGTGCCAGCGGACTCCCGGACAGGGCGGTGAACACTGAAGCTTTCTTT. Protein: CASGLPDRAVNTEAFF.

The chain couples TRBV7-3 to TRBJ2-5, with a tentative D call TRBD1 (7 bases). This CDR3 contains 15 residues. Germline V CDR1 and CDR2: SGHTA, FQGTGA. V gave up 5 bases and J gave up 4 bases, with 17 bases separating them. The CDR3 sequence is CASSEGGGAGETQYF. In nucleotides, the CDR3 is TGTGCCAGCAGCGAAGGGGGCGGGGCCGGAGAGACCCAGTACTTC. Full variable domain (outside the CDR3, taken from reference TRBV7-3 and TRBJ2-5): GAGVSQTPSNKVTEKGKYVELRCDPISGHTALYWYRQSLGQGPEFLIYFQGTGAADDSGLPNDRFFAVRPEGSVSTLKIQRTERGDSAVYLCASSEGGGAGETQYFGPGTRLLVL.

This sequence joins TRBV7-9 and TRBJ1-4; maybe TRBD1 (5 bases). Germline V gene sequence: CDR1 SEHNR, CDR2 FQNEAQ (reference sequence). Trimming took off 5 bases at V and 8 bases at J, with 21 bases between the two ends. This CDR3 region has 16 residues. CDR3 loop: CASSPARWGSVEKLFF. The CDR3 DNA reads as TGTGCCAGCAGCCCAGCAAGGTGGGGCTCCGTGGAAAAACTGTTTTTT.

This chain links TRBV6-5 with TRBJ2-3; no reliable D call. CDR1 and CDR2 (germline): MNHEY, SVGAGI. Trimming removed 7 bases from V and 0 bases from J, with 11 bases in between. The length of the CDR3 is 14 residues. The CDR3 DNA follows: TGTGCCAGCACCCCCCAACAGAGCACAGATACGCAGTATTTT. It specifies CASTPQQSTDTQYF.

J is TRBJ1-4 and V is TRBV4-3, with D unresolved. CDR3 length: 13 amino acids. Trimming stripped 0 bases from V and 7 bases from J, with 6 bases between. CDR1 is LGHNA, CDR2 YSLEER, per germline. The CDR3 loop reads CASSQDRSEKLFF. Written as DNA, the CDR3 is TGCGCCAGCAGCCAAGATCGTAGTGAAAAACTGTTTTTT.

The chain uses TRBV9 and TRBJ2-4; D possibly matches TRBD1 or TRBD2 (6 bases each). Germline CDR1 SGDLS, CDR2 YYNGEE. V shed 1 base and J shed 8 bases, with 10 bases lying between them. There are 13 residues in the CDR3. CDR3 region: CASSVWGADIQYF. CDR3 DNA: TGTGCCAGCAGCGTATGGGGGGCAGACATTCAGTACTTC.

The chain couples TRBV15 to TRBJ1-2; 8 bases agree with TRBD1. CDR3 length: 16 residues. The V segment lost 0 bases and the J segment 4 bases; nucleotides outside the gene matches: 7. The V gene's germline CDR1 is LNHNV and CDR2 YYDKDF (reference sequence). The CDR3 nucleotides are TGTGCCACCAGCAGAGACCAGGACAGGGCCCCCTATGGCTACACCTTC. Translating gives CATSRDQDRAPYGYTF.

The chain has TRBV28 and TRBJ2-7, with unresolved D. CDR1 and CDR2 from the germline V gene are MDHEN and SYDVKM. The CDR3 extends over 17 amino acids. Trimming removed 1 base at V and 3 bases at J, with 19 bases between. The CDR3 coding sequence is TGTGCCAGCAGTTTATCCCGCCCTTCGGCGCGGAGCTACGAGCAGTACTTC. As protein: CASSLSRPSARSYEQYF.

This clone was detected once. The CDR3 is CASSYLLAGAYEQYF. The CDR3 region has the DNA TGTGCCAGCAGCTATCTACTAGCGGGGGCCTACGAGCAGTACTTC. The chain is built from TRBV7-2 and TRBJ2-7; 11 nucleotides agree with TRBD2. The V gene's germline CDR1 is SGHTA and CDR2 FQGNSA. The CDR3 is 15 residues long. J lost 2 bases, V lost 4 bases, and 4 bases had no gene match.